These 23 T cell receptor beta chains came from one sample sequenced in a study of CD8 T cells in ankylosing spondylitis. Each CDR3 protein gets one entry after TCRdb re-called the 5' RACE reads with MiXCR. The sample carries roughly 250,000 distinct CDR3 sequences, around 9.1% recorded once. The specimen was blood, either unsorted or a sorted T cell fraction (not recorded which). These receptors originate from a male donor with ankylosing spondylitis or in good health (not recorded which).

This clonotype was found many times. The chain uses TRBV5-1 and TRBJ1-2; D perhaps matches TRBD1 (6 bases). This CDR3 comprises 16 residues. CDR1 and CDR2 from the germline V gene are SGHRS and YFSETQ. The ends were cut back, 0 bases at V and 8 bases at J, with 20 bases in the middle. CDR3 in DNA: TGCGCCAGCAGCTTGGCGGGCACAGGGCTCATGGAGGGCTACACCTTC. Translation gives CASSLAGTGLMEGYTF. The full variable domain, rest sourced from reference TRBV5-1 and TRBJ1-2, is KAGVTQTPRYLIKTRGQQVTLSCSPISGHRSVSWYQQTPGQGLQFLFEYFSETQRNKGNFPGRFSGRQFSNSRSEMNVSTLELGDSALYLCASSLAGTGLMEGYTFGSGTRLTVV.

This clonotype was found many times. The V call is TRBV25-1, the J call TRBJ2-1; D possibly uses TRBD1 or TRBD2 (5 bases each). Germline V lookup: CDR1 MGHDK, CDR2 SYGVNS. The CDR3 sequence is 13 residues long. V lost 4 bases and J 15 bases, leaving 19 bases between the germline ends. The CDR3 spells CASSGPGQRGPFF. CDR3 bases: TGTGCCAGCAGTGGCCCGGGGCAGCGAGGGCCGTTCTTC.

This clonotype was detected many times. The CDR3 DNA is TGTGCCAGCAGTTGGGACAGGGGCGACTACGAGCAGTACTTC. This gives the protein CASSWDRGDYEQYF. The chain joins TRBV27 to TRBJ2-7; TRBD1 aligns across 10 bases. J was trimmed by 3 bases and V by 4 bases; bases with no gene match: 3. Germline V CDR1 and CDR2: MNHEY, SMNVEV (reference sequence). The CDR3 sequence is 14 residues long.

This clonotype was observed a few times. The chain recombines TRBV5-1 with TRBJ1-2; maybe TRBD1 (6 bases). The CDR3 totals 15 residues. Germline-derived CDR1 and CDR2 are SGHRS and YFSETQ. V lost 0 bases and J 7 bases, leaving 16 bases between the germline ends. In nucleotides, the CDR3 is TGCGCCAGCAGCTTGGATCAGGGGCGGATAGGTGGCTACACCTTC. Translated: CASSLDQGRIGGYTF.

This clonotype was counted between two and nine times. This sequence joins TRBV11-2 and TRBJ2-7; 9 nucleotides agree with TRBD2. Trimming removed 1 base from V and 1 base from J; junction bases left unmatched: 5. The CDR3 spans 16 residues. Germline CDR1 is SGHAT and CDR2 is FQNNGV. CDR3 region: CASSLVPGLASYEQYF. For the CDR3, the DNA is TGTGCCAGCAGCTTAGTACCGGGACTAGCTTCCTACGAGCAGTACTTC. Drawing the rest from reference TRBV11-2 and TRBJ2-7, the complete variable domain is EAGVAQSPRYKIIEKRQSVAFWCNPISGHATLYWYQQILGQGPKLLIQFQNNGVVDDSQLPKDRFSAERLKGVDSTLKIQPAKLEDSAVYLCASSLVPGLASYEQYFGPGTRLTVT.

This clonotype was picked up many times. V is TRBV12-3 or TRBV12-4 and J is TRBJ1-2; D remains ambiguous. This CDR3 has 15 residues. Trimming took 9 bases from V and 1 from J, leaving 18 bases between them. CDR3 loop: CASGRAPQINYGYTF. The CDR3 nucleotides are TGTGCCAGTGGGAGGGCACCTCAGATTAACTATGGCTACACCTTC.

The chain has TRBV7-9 and TRBJ2-1; D possibly uses TRBD1 or TRBD2 (5 bases each). Germline CDR1 is SEHNR and CDR2 is FQNEAQ (reference sequence). V lost 4 bases, J lost 8 bases, and 18 bases lay in between. The CDR3 contains 15 residues. This CDR3 is CASSYAGASLDEQFF. CDR3 coding DNA: TGTGCCAGCAGCTATGCCGGGGCCTCCTTGGATGAGCAGTTCTTC.

Ten or more counts support this clonotype. The gene calls are TRBV7-9 and TRBJ2-7, with D possibly being TRBD1 (6 bases). The germline CDR1 and CDR2 sequences are SEHNR and FQNEAQ (reference sequence). Deletions cut 4 bases from V and 4 bases from J, with 20 bases between. This CDR3 comprises 16 residues. The CDR3 region is CASSSIDRTEYYEQYF. In DNA, the CDR3 is TGTGCCAGCAGCTCAATAGACAGGACGGAGTATTACGAGCAGTACTTC.

This clonotype was seen at least ten times. The V call is TRBV4-1, the J call TRBJ2-7; D is undetermined. This CDR3 is built from 15 residues. Per germline, CDR1 MGHRA and CDR2 YSYEKL. V gave up 1 base and J gave up 2 bases, with 12 bases separating them. CDR3 sequence reads: CASSQAMALTYEQYF. CDR3 nucleotide sequence: TGCGCCAGCAGCCAAGCGATGGCGTTAACCTACGAGCAGTACTTC.

This clonotype was counted ten times or more. V and J are TRBV5-1 and TRBJ2-1, with TRBD2 matching over 11 bases. Trimming at V came to 4 bases and at J to 4 bases, leaving 4 bases not matched to a gene. The CDR3 extends over 15 amino acids. The germline V gene encodes CDR1 SGHRS and CDR2 YFSETQ. CDR3 amino acids: CASSPSGGPYNEQFF. In DNA, the CDR3 is TGCGCCAGCAGCCCTAGCGGGGGGCCATACAATGAGCAGTTCTTC.

This clonotype was found many times. The chain joins TRBV20-1 to TRBJ2-1; D perhaps matches TRBD2 (5 bases). The ends were cut back, 0 bases at V and 4 bases at J, with 10 bases in the middle. Germline V gene lookup returns CDR1 DFQATT and CDR2 SNEGSKA (reference sequence). The CDR3 is 14 amino acids. The CDR3 spells CSARDRELYNEQFF. As DNA, the CDR3 is TGCAGTGCTAGAGATAGGGAGCTTTACAATGAGCAGTTCTTC.

This clonotype was seen repeatedly, ten times or more. This chain links TRBV19 with TRBJ1-1; no definite D call. The CDR3 covers 14 residues. Per germline, CDR1 LNHDA and CDR2 SQIVND (reference sequence). The germline V and J ends were trimmed by 7 bases and 5 bases, with 17 bases remaining between them. The CDR3 loop reads CASTHPGSGTEAFF. The CDR3 coding sequence is TGTGCCAGTACCCACCCGGGGAGCGGTACTGAAGCTTTCTTT.

This clonotype was seen many times. This sequence joins TRBV4-1 and TRBJ2-1, with D possibly TRBD2 on 5 matching bases. This CDR3 contains 14 residues. Germline CDR1 reads MGHRA; CDR2 reads YSYEKL. V was trimmed by 1 base and J by 8 bases, leaving 12 bases between them. The chain's CDR3 is CASSQGGPSDEQFF. CDR3 coding DNA: TGCGCCAGCAGCCAAGGCGGGCCGAGCGATGAGCAGTTCTTC.

Ten or more counts support this clonotype. This chain joins TRBV5-1 and TRBJ1-1; 9 nucleotides line up with TRBD1. The germline gives CDR1 SGHRS, CDR2 YFSETQ. The V gene end was trimmed by 4 bases and the J gene end by 1 base; junction bases not matched to a gene: 5. The CDR3 is 15 residues long. Here the CDR3 DNA reads TGCGCCAGCAGCCCCGGGACAGGGAGGAACACTGAAGCTTTCTTT. This encodes CASSPGTGRNTEAFF.

This clonotype was seen many times. This chain links TRBV4-3 with TRBJ2-1; a possible D gene is TRBD2 (5 bases). In germline, CDR1 is LGHNA, CDR2 YSLEER. The CDR3 runs 15 residues. Trimming cost V 0 bases and J 2 bases, with 8 bases left between them. The CDR3 spells CASSQDREAYNEQFF. The CDR3 DNA reads TGCGCCAGCAGCCAAGATCGGGAAGCCTACAATGAGCAGTTCTTC.

This chain joins TRBV19 and TRBJ1-1, with a possible D match to TRBD1 (5 bases). The CDR3 runs 13 residues. V was shortened by 7 bases and J by 5 bases, with 14 bases between the two germline ends. CDR1 is LNHDA, CDR2 SQIVND, per germline (reference sequence). As DNA, the CDR3 is TGTGCCAGTATTAGGGCCCCAGGGACTGAAGCTTTCTTT. Protein product: CASIRAPGTEAFF.

This clonotype showed up many times. This chain uses TRBV4-3 with TRBJ2-1; TRBD2 is a possible D gene (6 bases). V lost 3 bases and J 8 bases, leaving 17 bases between the germline ends. Per the germline V gene, CDR1 is LGHNA and CDR2 is YSLEER. The CDR3 runs 15 residues. The CDR3 DNA follows: TGCGCCAGCAGCCACCCGGGAGTGGGTAGTGATGAGCAGTTCTTC. Amino acids: CASSHPGVGSDEQFF.

This clonotype was seen at least ten times. This chain uses TRBV18 with TRBJ2-3; 7 bases fit TRBD1. CDR3 size: 17 residues. V lost 3 bases to trimming and J lost 0 bases; unmatched junction nucleotides: 9. The germline CDR1 and CDR2 sequences are KGHSH and LQKENI. CDR3 sequence: CASSPTEGAVSTDTQYF. The CDR3 DNA reads as TGTGCCAGCTCACCTACCGAGGGGGCGGTTAGCACAGATACGCAGTATTTT. Drawing the rest from reference TRBV18 and TRBJ2-3, the complete variable domain is NAGVMQNPRHLVRRRGQEARLRCSPMKGHSHVYWYRQLPEEGLKFMVYLQKENIIDESGMPKERFSAEFPKEGPSILRIQQVVRGDSAAYFCASSPTEGAVSTDTQYFGPGTRLTVL.

This clonotype has at least ten counts. V usage is TRBV12-3 or TRBV12-4 and J usage is TRBJ1-2; maybe TRBD1 (5 bases). The CDR3 totals 12 residues. Trimming cost V 6 bases and J 8 bases, with 13 bases left between them. CDR3: CASSRDLTGYTF. In DNA, the CDR3 is TGTGCCAGCAGCCGGGACTTGACGGGCTACACCTTC.

This clonotype was detected ten times or more. The V call is TRBV11-2, the J call TRBJ2-1; the match to TRBD2 covers 11 bases. Trimming took 2 bases from V and 3 from J; bases not matched to a gene: 3. This CDR3 is 16 amino acids long. Germline V gene data show CDR1 as SGHAT and CDR2 as FQNNGV. CDR3 sequence: CASSLRLAGIYNEQFF. Written as DNA, the CDR3 is TGTGCCAGCAGCTTAAGACTAGCGGGAATCTACAATGAGCAGTTCTTC.

This clonotype was found many times. The chain is built from TRBV5-5 and TRBJ1-4; possibly TRBD1 for D (6 bases). Trimming took 3 bases from V and 8 from J, leaving 17 bases between them. Germline V gene data show CDR1 as SGHKS and CDR2 as YYEKEE (reference sequence). This CDR3 contains 15 residues. CDR3 nucleotides: TGTGCCAGCAGCTCCAGGGGCGCCGCCGAGGAAAAACTGTTTTTT. Amino acid sequence: CASSSRGAAEEKLFF. The whole variable domain, remainder taken from reference TRBV5-5 and TRBJ1-4, is DAGVTQSPTHLIKTRGQQVTLRCSPISGHKSVSWYQQVLGQGPQFIFQYYEKEERGRGNFPDRFSARQFPNYSSELNVNALLLGDSALYLCASSSRGAAEEKLFFGSGTQLSVL.

The sample holds many counts of this clonotype. V usage is TRBV4-2 and J usage is TRBJ1-5; TRBD1 might be the D (6 bases). The CDR3 is 16 amino acids. V lost 3 bases, J lost 2 bases, and 14 bases lay in between. Germline V gene lookup returns CDR1 LGHNA and CDR2 YNFKEQ. CDR3 bases: TGTGCCAGCAGCCAGGGGGACACTCCGGGCAATCAGCCCCAGCATTTT. It is translated as CASSQGDTPGNQPQHF.

This clonotype showed up many times. The chain links TRBV10-3 to TRBJ2-5; 7 bases are shared with TRBD1. Germline-derived CDR1 and CDR2 are ENHRY and SYGVKD. Unmatched junction bases numbered 7, after V lost 10 bases and J lost 5 bases. This CDR3 is 12 amino acids long. CDR3 protein: CASKGADETQYF. The CDR3 region has the DNA TGTGCCAGCAAGGGGGCCGACGAGACCCAGTACTTC.